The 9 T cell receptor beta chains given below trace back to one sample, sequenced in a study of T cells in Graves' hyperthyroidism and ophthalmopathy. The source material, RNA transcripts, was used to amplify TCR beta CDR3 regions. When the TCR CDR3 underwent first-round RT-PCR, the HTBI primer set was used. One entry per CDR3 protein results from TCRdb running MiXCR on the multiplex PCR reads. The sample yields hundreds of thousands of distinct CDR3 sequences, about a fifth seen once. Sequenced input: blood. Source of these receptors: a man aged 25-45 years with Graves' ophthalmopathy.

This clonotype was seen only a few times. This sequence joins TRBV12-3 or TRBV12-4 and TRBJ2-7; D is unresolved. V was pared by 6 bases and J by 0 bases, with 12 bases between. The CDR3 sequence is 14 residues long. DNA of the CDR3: TGTGCCAGCAGGGTACTAAGTAGCTCCTACGAGCAGTACTTC. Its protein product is CASRVLSSSYEQYF.

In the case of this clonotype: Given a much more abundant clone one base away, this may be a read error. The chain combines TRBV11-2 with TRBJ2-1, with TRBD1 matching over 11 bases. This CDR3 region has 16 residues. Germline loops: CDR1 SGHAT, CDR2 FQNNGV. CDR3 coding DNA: TGTGCCGGCAGCCCCAGGACAGGGGGCCTCCTAAGGGAGCAGTTCTTC. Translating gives CAGSPRTGGLLREQFF.

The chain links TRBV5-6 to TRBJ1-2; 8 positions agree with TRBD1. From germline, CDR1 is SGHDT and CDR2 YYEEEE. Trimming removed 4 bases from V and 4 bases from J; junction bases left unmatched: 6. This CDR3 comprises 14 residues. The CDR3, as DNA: TGTGCCAGCAGCGACAGGGGCCAGATCTATGGCTACACCTTC. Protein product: CASSDRGQIYGYTF.

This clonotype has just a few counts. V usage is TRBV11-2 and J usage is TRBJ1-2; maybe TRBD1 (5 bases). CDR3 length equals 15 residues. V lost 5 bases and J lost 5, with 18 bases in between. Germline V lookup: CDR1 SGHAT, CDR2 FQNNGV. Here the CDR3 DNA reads TGTGCCAGCAGCCCTCTCCGACAGCCTACGTATGGCTACACCTTC. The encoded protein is CASSPLRQPTYGYTF.

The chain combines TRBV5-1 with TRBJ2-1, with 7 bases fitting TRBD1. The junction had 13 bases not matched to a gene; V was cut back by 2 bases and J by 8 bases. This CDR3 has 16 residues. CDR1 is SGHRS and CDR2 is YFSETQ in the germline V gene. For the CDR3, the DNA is TGCGCCAGCAGCTTCAGGGGGAGAGCTGGGTTCGATGAGCAGTTCTTC. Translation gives CASSFRGRAGFDEQFF.

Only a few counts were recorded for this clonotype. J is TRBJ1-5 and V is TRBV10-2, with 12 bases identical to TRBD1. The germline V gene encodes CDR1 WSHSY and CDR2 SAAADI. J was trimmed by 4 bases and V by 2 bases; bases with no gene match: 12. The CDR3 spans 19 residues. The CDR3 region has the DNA TGCGCCAGCAGTGAGCCAAATCCGGGACAGGGGGCAATAAATCAGCCCCAGCATTTT. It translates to CASSEPNPGQGAINQPQHF.

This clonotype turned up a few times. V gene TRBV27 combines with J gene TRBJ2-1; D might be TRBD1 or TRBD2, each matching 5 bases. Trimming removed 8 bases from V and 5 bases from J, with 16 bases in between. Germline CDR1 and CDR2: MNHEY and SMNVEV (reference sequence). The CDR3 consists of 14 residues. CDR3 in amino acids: CASRTGRGDNEQFF. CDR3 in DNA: TGTGCCAGCCGAACGGGTAGGGGAGACAATGAGCAGTTCTTC.

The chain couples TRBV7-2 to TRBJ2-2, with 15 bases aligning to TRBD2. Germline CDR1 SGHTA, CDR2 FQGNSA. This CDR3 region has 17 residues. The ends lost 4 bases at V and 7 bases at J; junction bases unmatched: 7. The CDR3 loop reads CASSWTSGREMGGELFF. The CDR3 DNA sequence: TGTGCCAGCAGCTGGACTAGCGGGAGGGAGATGGGCGGGGAGCTGTTTTTT.

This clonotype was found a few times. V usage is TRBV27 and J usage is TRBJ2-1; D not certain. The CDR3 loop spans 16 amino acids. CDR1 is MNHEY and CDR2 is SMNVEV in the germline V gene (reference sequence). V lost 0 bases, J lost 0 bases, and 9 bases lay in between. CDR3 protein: CASSLSAGDSYNEQFF. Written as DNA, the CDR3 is TGTGCCAGCAGTTTATCGGCAGGAGACTCCTACAATGAGCAGTTCTTC.